These 16 T cell receptor beta chains were all obtained from the same sample, sequenced in a study of T cell changes during pregnancy in multiple sclerosis. Repertoires were generated with immunoSEQ multiplex PCR, while TCRdb's copy carries only in-frame clones and drops some. The sample includes 65,000 to 90,000 clones, approximately 92% of them seen just once. Sequenced here: peripheral blood, sampled in the third trimester of pregnancy. The receptors shown here come from a female donor in good health, enrolled as a control in a pregnancy study.

The rearrangement uses TRBV5-1 and TRBJ1-6; a weak D match, TRBD1 (5 bases). The CDR3 is 14 amino acids. Trimming stripped 4 bases from V and 8 bases from J, with 13 bases between. Germline-derived CDR1 and CDR2 are SGHRS and YFSETQ. The CDR3 DNA reads as TGCGCCAGCAGCAACGGGACTGCTTATTCACCCCTCCACTTT. Amino acid sequence: CASSNGTAYSPLHF. The full variable domain, its missing parts supplied by reference TRBV5-1 and TRBJ1-6, is KAGVTQTPRYLIKTRGQQVTLSCSPISGHRSVSWYQQTPGQGLQFLFEYFSETQRNKGNFPGRFSGRQFSNSRSEMNVSTLELGDSALYLCASSNGTAYSPLHFGNGTRLTVT.

The chain joins TRBV7-6 to TRBJ2-5, with no clear D. Per germline, CDR1 SGHVS and CDR2 FNYEAQ. The ends were cut back, 4 bases at V and 5 bases at J, with 11 bases in the middle. The CDR3 length is 13 residues. The CDR3 coding sequence is TGTGCCAGCAGCTACCTCATCGCGGAGACCCAGTACTTC. It codes for CASSYLIAETQYF.

The V and J genes are TRBV5-4 and TRBJ1-2; the D gene is possibly TRBD1 (6 bases). Trimming pared 2 bases from V and 3 bases from J, leaving 14 bases between. This CDR3 spans 15 amino acids. CDR1 is SGHNT and CDR2 is YYREEE in the germline V gene (reference sequence). The CDR3 loop reads CASSFTGGRDYGYTF. The CDR3 nucleotides read TGTGCCAGCAGCTTCACTGGGGGCAGGGACTATGGCTACACCTTC.

The J gene is TRBJ2-7, the V gene TRBV29-1; D perhaps matches TRBD1 (5 bases). V was clipped by 4 bases and J by 5 bases, with 15 bases between them. This CDR3 is built from 13 residues. Germline CDR1 and CDR2: SQVTM and ANQGSEA. As DNA, the CDR3 is TGCAGCGTTGTGAAGGGGCTAGTGAACGAGCAGTACTTC. Protein sequence: CSVVKGLVNEQYF.

The V gene is TRBV29-1, the J gene TRBJ2-2, with D possibly being TRBD2 (5 bases). V lost 3 bases to trimming and J lost 7 bases, with 9 bases between them. Germline V gives CDR1 SQVTM, CDR2 ANQGSEA. The CDR3 runs to 12 residues. The chain's CDR3 is CSVDAGNGELFF. DNA of the CDR3: TGCAGCGTTGATGCCGGGAACGGGGAGCTGTTTTTT.

The chain links TRBV18 to TRBJ1-4; D remains ambiguous. The germline CDR1 and CDR2 sequences are KGHSH and LQKENI. The V end was cut by 1 base, the J end by 8 bases, with 14 bases between. This CDR3 is built from 15 residues. The CDR3 DNA is TGTGCCAGCTCACCACGCGGGCGTGCGGTGGAAAAACTGTTTTTT. Amino acids: CASSPRGRAVEKLFF.

A single count supports this clone. V gene TRBV27 combines with J gene TRBJ2-1, with D possibly being TRBD1 (6 bases). Germline-derived CDR1 and CDR2 are MNHEY and SMNVEV (reference sequence). V lost 7 bases and J 9 bases, leaving 10 bases between the germline ends. This CDR3 comprises 11 residues. CDR3 residues: CASTIGGEQFF. As DNA, the CDR3 is TGTGCCAGCACCATAGGGGGTGAGCAGTTCTTC.

V and J are TRBV9 and TRBJ1-2; D possibly corresponds to TRBD1 (6 bases). In germline, CDR1 is SGDLS, CDR2 YYNGEE. V lost 0 bases and J 8 bases, leaving 14 bases between the germline ends. This CDR3 contains 14 residues. The CDR3 loop is CASSVGQGMGGYTF. Here the CDR3 DNA reads TGTGCCAGCAGCGTAGGGCAGGGGATGGGCGGCTACACCTTC.

The J gene is TRBJ2-7, the V gene TRBV6-1; 7 nucleotides match TRBD1. The CDR3 spans 15 residues. The junction had 12 bases not matched to a gene; V was cut back by 4 bases and J by 6 bases. CDR1 and CDR2 (germline): MNHNS, SASEGT. CDR3 amino acids: CASSGDRVDRVEQYF. The CDR3 DNA sequence: TGTGCCAGCAGTGGCGACAGGGTTGATAGAGTCGAGCAGTACTTC.

The V and J genes are TRBV5-1 and TRBJ2-1; TRBD2 is a possible D gene (6 bases). CDR1 SGHRS and CDR2 YFSETQ come from the germline V gene. Trimming pared 1 base from V and 0 bases from J, leaving 14 bases between. The CDR3 sequence is 17 residues long. CDR3: CASSLWTISGSYNEQFF. The CDR3 coding sequence is TGCGCCAGCAGCTTGTGGACTATAAGTGGCTCCTACAATGAGCAGTTCTTC.

The chain has TRBV6-6 and TRBJ2-7, with TRBD1 matching over 10 bases. V lost 5 bases to trimming and J lost 3 bases; unmatched junction nucleotides: 7. The CDR3 is 15 residues long. CDR1 is MNHNY, CDR2 SVGAGI, per germline (reference sequence). Written as DNA, the CDR3 is TGTGCCAGCAGTAACCCGGGACAGGGGCTCTACGAGCAGTACTTC. It specifies CASSNPGQGLYEQYF.

This chain uses TRBV27 with TRBJ1-4; D is uncertain. Trimming removed 6 bases at V and 11 bases at J, with 10 bases between. Germline loops: CDR1 MNHEY, CDR2 SMNVEV (reference sequence). The CDR3 contains 11 residues. CDR3 nucleotides: TGTGCCAGCAGAAGGAATAGCAAACTGTTTTTT. This sequence encodes CASRRNSKLFF.

The CDR3 bases are TGCGCCAGCAGCCACCGCGGAGATACGCAGTATTTT. This gives the protein CASSHRGDTQYF. This sequence joins TRBV4-1 and TRBJ2-3, with D unclear. Deletions cut 3 bases from V and 5 bases from J, with 6 bases between. This CDR3 comprises 12 residues. Germline V gene lookup returns CDR1 MGHRA and CDR2 YSYEKL.

CDR3 in DNA: TGTGCCAGCAGTGAATTTGAGGGACTAGCGGGAGGAACGCAGTTCTTC. Translation: CASSEFEGLAGGTQFF. The chain couples TRBV6-1 to TRBJ2-1; 15 nucleotides match TRBD2. CDR3 length equals 16 residues. V lost 2 bases and J lost 12; bases outside the gene matches: 8. Germline V gene lookup returns CDR1 MNHNS and CDR2 SASEGT.

The chain couples TRBV9 to TRBJ2-7; TRBD2 is a possible D gene (6 bases). With 2 bases removed from V and 3 bases from J, the gap between germline ends came to 12 bases. CDR1 SGDLS and CDR2 YYNGEE come from the germline V gene. The CDR3 totals 14 residues. CDR3 residues: CASSVGTEGYEQYF. The CDR3 DNA reads as TGTGCCAGCAGCGTCGGGACTGAGGGCTACGAGCAGTACTTC.

In this sample, this clone turned up once. The chain joins TRBV7-6 to TRBJ2-1; TRBD2 agrees at 9 bases. Germline loops: CDR1 SGHVS, CDR2 FNYEAQ. The junction had 24 bases not matched to a gene; V was cut back by 5 bases and J by 1 base. CDR3 length: 22 amino acids. CDR3 region: CASSPWGGLASYNEASYNEQFF. The CDR3 region has the DNA TGTGCCAGCAGCCCGTGGGGGGGACTAGCTTCCTACAATGAAGCTTCCTACAATGAGCAGTTCTTC.